The subject of this entry is one T cell receptor beta chain. Its antigen remains unknown. This CDR3 is built from 12 residues. Germline V gives CDR1 SGHDN, CDR2 FVKESK. The V end lost 11 bases, the J end lost 7 bases, and 14 bases lay between the germline ends. This sample is part of a study of cytomegalovirus exposure and HLA in healthy donors. Study conclusions and caveats: An analysis that came later showed most CMV-associated TCR beta chains appearing HLA-restricted. The availability of immune exposure information extended only to CMV serostatus.

Primers for the PCR totalled 60 Vbeta and 13 Jbeta. Data came from immunoSEQ multiplex PCR; TCRdb stores just in-frame clones and leaves some out. The table lists around 99,000 clones, under 90% of them singletons. This receptor was obtained from a woman in her thirties in good health and CMV-seronegative. The sample taken for sequencing was PBMCs. J is TRBJ1-4 and V is TRBV14, with D perhaps matching TRBD1 (5 bases). The CDR3 DNA reads as TGTGCCTCTTCGGCGGGGACTGAAAAACTGTTTTTT. Its protein product is CASSAGTEKLFF.